A few counts support the clone carrying this TCR beta chain. This specimen belongs to a study of spatial heterogeneity in lung cancer. Turning to the study itself: In the raw reads, each unique TCR and UMI combination was present more than ten times on average.

With 0 bases removed from V and 5 bases from J, the gap between germline ends came to 11 bases. Germline CDR1 DFQATT, CDR2 SNEGSKA (reference sequence). CDR3 length equals 14 residues. The time point denotes: blood at routine non-recurrence follow-up after resection. Whole RNA, isolated from tumor, nontumor lung or frozen PBMC, was sequenced without prior sorting. The library protocol tagged each TCR cDNA with a unique molecular identifier. A single record per CDR3 protein comes from TCRdb applying MiXCR to the 5' RACE reads. The sample has fewer than 30,000 distinct CDR3 sequences, 4.5% to 7.5% seen once.

The TCR comes from a male donor with early-stage non-small cell lung cancer. The chain couples TRBV20-1 to TRBJ1-5; maybe TRBD1 (6 bases). The sample in question was PBMCs, obtained at follow-up. The CDR3 sequence: CSARDRRGHQPQHF. The CDR3 nucleotides are TGCAGTGCTAGAGATCGCAGGGGACATCAGCCCCAGCATTTT.